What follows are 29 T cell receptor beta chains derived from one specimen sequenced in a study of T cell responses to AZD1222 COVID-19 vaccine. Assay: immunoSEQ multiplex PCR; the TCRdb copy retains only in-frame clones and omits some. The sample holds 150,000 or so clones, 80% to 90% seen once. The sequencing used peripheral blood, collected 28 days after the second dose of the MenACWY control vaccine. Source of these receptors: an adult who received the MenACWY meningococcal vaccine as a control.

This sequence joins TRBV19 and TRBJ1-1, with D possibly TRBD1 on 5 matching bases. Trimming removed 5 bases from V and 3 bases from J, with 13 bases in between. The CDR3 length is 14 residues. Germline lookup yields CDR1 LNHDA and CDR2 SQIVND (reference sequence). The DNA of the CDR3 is TGTGCCAGTAGTGCCAGGGCTGGGGACACTGAAGCTTTCTTT. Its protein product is CASSARAGDTEAFF.

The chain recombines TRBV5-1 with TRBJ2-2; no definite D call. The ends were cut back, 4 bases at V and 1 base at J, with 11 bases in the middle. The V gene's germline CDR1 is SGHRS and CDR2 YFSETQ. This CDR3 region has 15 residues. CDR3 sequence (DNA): TGCGCCAGCAGCCCTCGGACGGTGAACACCGGGGAGCTGTTTTTT. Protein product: CASSPRTVNTGELFF.

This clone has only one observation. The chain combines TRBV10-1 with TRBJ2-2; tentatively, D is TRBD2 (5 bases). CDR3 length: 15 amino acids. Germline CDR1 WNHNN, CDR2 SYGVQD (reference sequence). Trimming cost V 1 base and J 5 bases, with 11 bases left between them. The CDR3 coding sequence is TGCGCCAGCAGTGAGTACCGGACTTTGACCGGGGAGCTGTTTTTT. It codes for CASSEYRTLTGELFF.

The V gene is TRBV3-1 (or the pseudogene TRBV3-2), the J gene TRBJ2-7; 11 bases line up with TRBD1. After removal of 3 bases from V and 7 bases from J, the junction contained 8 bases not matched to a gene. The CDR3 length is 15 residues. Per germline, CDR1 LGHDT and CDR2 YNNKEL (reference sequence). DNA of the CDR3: TGTGCCAGCAGCCAGGACAGGGGGCTGGTCACGGAGCAGTACTTC. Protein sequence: CASSQDRGLVTEQYF.

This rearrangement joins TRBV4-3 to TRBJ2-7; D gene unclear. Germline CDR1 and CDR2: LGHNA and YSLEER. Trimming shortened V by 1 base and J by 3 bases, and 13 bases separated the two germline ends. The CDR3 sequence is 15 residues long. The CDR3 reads CASSQGTVPYYEQYF. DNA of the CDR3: TGCGCCAGCAGCCAAGGAACTGTACCGTACTACGAGCAGTACTTC.

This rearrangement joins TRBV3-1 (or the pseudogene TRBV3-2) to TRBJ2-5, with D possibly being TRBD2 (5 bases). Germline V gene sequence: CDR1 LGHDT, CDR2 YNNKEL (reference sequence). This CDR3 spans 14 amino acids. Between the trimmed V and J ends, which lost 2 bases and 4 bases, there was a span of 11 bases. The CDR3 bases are TGTGCCAGCAGCCAATCACTTCGGGGAGAGACCCAGTACTTC. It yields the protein CASSQSLRGETQYF.

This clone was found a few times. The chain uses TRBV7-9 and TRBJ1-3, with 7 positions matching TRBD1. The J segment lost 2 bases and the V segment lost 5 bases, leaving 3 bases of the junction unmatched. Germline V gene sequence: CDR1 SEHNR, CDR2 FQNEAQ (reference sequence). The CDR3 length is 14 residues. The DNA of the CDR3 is TGTGCCAGCAGCCCTGACAGGGCTGGAAACACCATATATTTT. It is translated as CASSPDRAGNTIYF.

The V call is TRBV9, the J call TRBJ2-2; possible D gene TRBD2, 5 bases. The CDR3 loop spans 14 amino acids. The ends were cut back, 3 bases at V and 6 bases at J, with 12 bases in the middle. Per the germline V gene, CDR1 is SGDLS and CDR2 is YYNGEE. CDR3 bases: TGTGCCAGCAGCGCATTATCCGGGGCCGGGGAGCTGTTTTTT. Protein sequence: CASSALSGAGELFF.

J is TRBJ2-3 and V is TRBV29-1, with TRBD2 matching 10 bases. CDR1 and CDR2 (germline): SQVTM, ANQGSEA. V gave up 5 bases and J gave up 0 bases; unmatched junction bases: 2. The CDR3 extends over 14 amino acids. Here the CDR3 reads CSVQREGSTDTQYF. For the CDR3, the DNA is TGCAGCGTTCAGCGGGAGGGGAGCACAGATACGCAGTATTTT.

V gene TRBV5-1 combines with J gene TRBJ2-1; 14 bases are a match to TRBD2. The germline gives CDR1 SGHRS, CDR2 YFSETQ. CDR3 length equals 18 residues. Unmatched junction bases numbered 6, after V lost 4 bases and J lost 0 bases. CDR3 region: CASSPRLAGGSSYNEQFF. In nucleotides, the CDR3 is TGCGCCAGCAGCCCCCGACTAGCGGGAGGGAGCTCCTACAATGAGCAGTTCTTC.

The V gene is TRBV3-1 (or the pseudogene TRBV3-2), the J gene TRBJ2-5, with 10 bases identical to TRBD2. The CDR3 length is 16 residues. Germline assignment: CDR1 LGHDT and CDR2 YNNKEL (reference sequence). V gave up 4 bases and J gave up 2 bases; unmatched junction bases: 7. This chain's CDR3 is CASSPGLAEQQETQYF. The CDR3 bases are TGTGCCAGCAGCCCAGGACTAGCGGAGCAGCAAGAGACCCAGTACTTC.

The CDR3 DNA reads as TGTGCCAGCAATAGCGGGAGTTTTGTGGAGCTGTTTTTT. This translates into CASNSGSFVELFF. The chain combines TRBV28 with TRBJ2-2, with 9 bases identical to TRBD2. Germline loops: CDR1 MDHEN, CDR2 SYDVKM. After removal of 7 bases from V and 10 bases from J, the junction contained 7 bases not matched to a gene. This CDR3 contains 13 residues.

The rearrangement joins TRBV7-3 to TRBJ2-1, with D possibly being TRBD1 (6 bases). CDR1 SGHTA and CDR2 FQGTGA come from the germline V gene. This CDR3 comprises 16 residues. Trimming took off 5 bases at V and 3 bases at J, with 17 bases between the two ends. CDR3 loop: CASSPQGWYGYNEQFF. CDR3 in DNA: TGTGCCAGCAGCCCCCAGGGGTGGTATGGCTACAATGAGCAGTTCTTC.

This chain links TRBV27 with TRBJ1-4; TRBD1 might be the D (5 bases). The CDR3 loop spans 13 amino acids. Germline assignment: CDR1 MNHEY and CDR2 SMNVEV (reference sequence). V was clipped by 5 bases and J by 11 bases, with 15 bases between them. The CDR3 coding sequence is TGTGCCAGCAGTCCTCCCGGGACGGTGAAACTGTTTTTT. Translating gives CASSPPGTVKLFF.

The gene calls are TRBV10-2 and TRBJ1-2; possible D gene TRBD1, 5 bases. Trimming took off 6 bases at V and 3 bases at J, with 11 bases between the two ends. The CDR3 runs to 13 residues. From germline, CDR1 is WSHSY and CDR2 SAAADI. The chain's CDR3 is CASRGGRDYGYTF. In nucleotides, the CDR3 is TGCGCCAGCAGGGGAGGCAGGGACTATGGCTACACCTTC.

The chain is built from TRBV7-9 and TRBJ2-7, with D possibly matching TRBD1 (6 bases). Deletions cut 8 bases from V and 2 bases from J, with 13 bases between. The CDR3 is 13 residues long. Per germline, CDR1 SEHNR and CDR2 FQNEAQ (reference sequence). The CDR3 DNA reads TGTGCCAGCGGACTGACAGGCACCTACGAGCAGTACTTC. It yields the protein CASGLTGTYEQYF. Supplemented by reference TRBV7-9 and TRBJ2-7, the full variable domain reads DTGVSQNPRHKITKRGQNVTFRCDPISEHNRLYWYRQTLGQGPEFLTYFQNEAQLEKSRLLSDRFSAERPKGSFSTLEIQRTEQGDSAMYLCASGLTGTYEQYFGPGTRLTVT.

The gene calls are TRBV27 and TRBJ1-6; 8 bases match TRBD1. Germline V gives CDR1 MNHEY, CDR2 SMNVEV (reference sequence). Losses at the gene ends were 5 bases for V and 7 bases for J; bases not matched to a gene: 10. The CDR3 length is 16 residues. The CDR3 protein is CASSLPDRGLNSPLHF. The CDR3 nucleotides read TGTGCCAGCAGTCTCCCCGACAGGGGCTTGAATTCACCCCTCCACTTT.

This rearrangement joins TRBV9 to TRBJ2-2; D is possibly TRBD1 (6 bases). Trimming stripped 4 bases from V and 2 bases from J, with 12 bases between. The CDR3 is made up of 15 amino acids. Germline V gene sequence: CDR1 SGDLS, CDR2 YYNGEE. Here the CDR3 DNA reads TGTGCCAGCAGCCTGACAGGCACAAACACCGGGGAGCTGTTTTTT. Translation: CASSLTGTNTGELFF.

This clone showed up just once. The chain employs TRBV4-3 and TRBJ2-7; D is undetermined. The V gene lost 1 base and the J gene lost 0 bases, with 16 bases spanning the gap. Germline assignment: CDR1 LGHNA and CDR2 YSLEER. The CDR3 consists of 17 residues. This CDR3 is CASSQALGRYTSYEQYF. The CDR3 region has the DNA TGCGCCAGCAGCCAAGCTCTAGGACGGTACACCTCCTACGAGCAGTACTTC.

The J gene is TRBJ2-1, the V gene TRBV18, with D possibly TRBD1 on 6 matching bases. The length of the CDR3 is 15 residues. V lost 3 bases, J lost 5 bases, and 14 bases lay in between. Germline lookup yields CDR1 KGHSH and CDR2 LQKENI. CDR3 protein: CASSPEDSRDNEQFF. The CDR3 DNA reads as TGTGCCAGCTCACCGGAGGACAGCCGCGACAATGAGCAGTTCTTC.

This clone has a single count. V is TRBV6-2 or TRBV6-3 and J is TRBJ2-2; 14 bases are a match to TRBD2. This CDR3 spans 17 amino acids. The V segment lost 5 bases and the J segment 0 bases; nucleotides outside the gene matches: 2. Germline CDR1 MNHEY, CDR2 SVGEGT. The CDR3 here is CASSGGLAGANTGELFF. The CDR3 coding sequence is TGTGCCAGCAGTGGGGGACTAGCGGGAGCGAACACCGGGGAGCTGTTTTTT.

DNA for the CDR3: TGTGCCAGCAGCAGCTGGGTGGGGGACAGGGAGGGCAAACTGTTTTTT. Its translation is CASSSWVGDREGKLFF. The chain has TRBV21-1 and TRBJ1-4; no check of the table's D call, TRBD1, against the DNA was made. TRBV21-1 is listed as a pseudogene. The CDR3 has 16 amino acids.

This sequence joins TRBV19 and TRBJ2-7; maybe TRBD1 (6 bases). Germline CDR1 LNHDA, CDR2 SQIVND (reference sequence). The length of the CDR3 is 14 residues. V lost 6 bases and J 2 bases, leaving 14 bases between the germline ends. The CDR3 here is CASSEQGGPYEQYF. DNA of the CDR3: TGTGCCAGTAGCGAACAGGGCGGACCCTACGAGCAGTACTTC.

The DNA of the CDR3 is TGTGCCAGCAGCCCGGGCCCTACCTCCAATCAGCCCCAGCATTTT. Translation: CASSPGPTSNQPQHF. The chain employs TRBV7-2 and TRBJ1-5, with D hard to call. Trimming pared 5 bases from V and 3 bases from J, leaving 14 bases between. Looked up from germline, CDR1 is SGHTA and CDR2 is FQGNSA. The CDR3 is 15 amino acids.

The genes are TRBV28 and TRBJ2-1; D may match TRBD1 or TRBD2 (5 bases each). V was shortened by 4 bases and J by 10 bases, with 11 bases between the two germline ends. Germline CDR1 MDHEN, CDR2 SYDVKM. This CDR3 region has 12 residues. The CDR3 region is CASSWDRREQFF. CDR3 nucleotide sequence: TGTGCCAGCAGTTGGGACCGCAGGGAGCAGTTCTTC.

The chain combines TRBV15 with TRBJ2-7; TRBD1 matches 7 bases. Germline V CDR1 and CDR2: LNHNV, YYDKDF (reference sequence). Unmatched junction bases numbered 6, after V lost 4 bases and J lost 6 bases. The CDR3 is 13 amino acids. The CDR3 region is CATSTAGGGEQYF. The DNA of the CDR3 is TGTGCCACCAGCACTGCAGGGGGTGGCGAGCAGTACTTC.

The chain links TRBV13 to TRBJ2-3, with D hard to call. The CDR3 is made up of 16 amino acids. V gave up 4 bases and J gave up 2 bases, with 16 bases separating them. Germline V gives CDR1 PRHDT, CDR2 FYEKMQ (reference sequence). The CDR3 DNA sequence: TGTGCCAGCAGCTCCCGGTCCCTTACGTCCACAGATACGCAGTATTTT. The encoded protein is CASSSRSLTSTDTQYF.

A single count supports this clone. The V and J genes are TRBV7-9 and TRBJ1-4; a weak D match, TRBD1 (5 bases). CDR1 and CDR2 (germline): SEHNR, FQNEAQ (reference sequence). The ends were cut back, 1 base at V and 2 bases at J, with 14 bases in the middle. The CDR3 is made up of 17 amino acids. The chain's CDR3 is CASSLGFEGLTNEKLFF. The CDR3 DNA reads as TGTGCCAGCAGCTTAGGGTTCGAGGGACTGACTAATGAAAAACTGTTTTTT.

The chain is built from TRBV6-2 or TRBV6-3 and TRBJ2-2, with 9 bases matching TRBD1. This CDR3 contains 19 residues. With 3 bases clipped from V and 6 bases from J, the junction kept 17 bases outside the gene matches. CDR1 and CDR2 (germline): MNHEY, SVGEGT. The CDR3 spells CASSYPFGGQGIDPGELFF. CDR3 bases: TGTGCCAGCAGTTATCCCTTCGGGGGACAGGGAATTGATCCCGGGGAGCTGTTTTTT.